The 30 T cell receptor beta chains presented below share a single source sample, sequenced in a study of CXCR3-negative and CXCR3-positive naive CD8 T cells. Regarding the study as a whole: For CXCR3-positive naive cells, TRB CDR3s were more hydrophobic than those of CXCR3-negative naive cells.

TRB cDNA libraries were made by UMI-labeled 5' RACE. From the 5' RACE reads, TCRdb lists one entry per CDR3 protein and no DNA. The repertoire table contains roughly 60,000 distinct CDR3 sequences. Their antigen targets remain unknown. Sequencing used naive CXCR3+ CD8+ T cells from blood. This sample's subset: CD45RO-CCR7+CD27+CD95- naive CD8+ T cells expressing CXCR3 (TNR3+). The source of these receptors is a human donor in good health. Some clones in this sample may be carry-over from other donors' samples.

CDR3 residues: CASSFSPARTEAFF. The J gene is TRBJ1-1, the V gene TRBV28. This CDR3 has 14 residues. Per the germline V gene, CDR1 is MDHEN and CDR2 is SYDVKM.

CDR3 amino acids: CASSLWDGQQYF. The V gene is TRBV4-1, the J gene TRBJ2-3; TCRdb's D call, TRBD1, is unchecked because there is no DNA. The CDR3 runs to 12 residues. Germline-derived CDR1 and CDR2 are MGHRA and YSYEKL.

J is TRBJ2-1 and V is TRBV11-2. CDR3 length equals 16 residues. CDR1 is SGHAT and CDR2 is FQNNGV in the germline V gene. CDR3 residues: CASTAGAGDSYNEQFF.

The chain employs TRBV4-3 and TRBJ1-4. There are 17 residues in the CDR3. Germline V gene sequence: CDR1 LGHNA, CDR2 YSLEER. The CDR3 loop reads CASSQGLLEEFNEKLFF.

The chain links TRBV5-4 to TRBJ2-1; the TCRdb call, TRBD2, lacks DNA for checking. CDR3 length: 15 residues. The germline CDR1 and CDR2 sequences are SGHNT and YYREEE (reference sequence). CDR3: CASSFPGTSDNEQFF.

The chain links TRBV12-3 or TRBV12-4 to TRBJ2-1; TCRdb designates TRBD2, a call that cannot be tested without DNA. CDR3 length equals 16 residues. The CDR3: CASSPLTSASYNEQFF.

The chain couples TRBV7-8 to TRBJ1-4; absent DNA, TCRdb's TRBD1 call cannot be checked. This CDR3 has 19 residues. In germline, CDR1 is SGHVS, CDR2 FQNEAQ. This CDR3 is CASSILPGTGAATNEKLFF.

Here the CDR3 reads CASRFAAGGDNEQFF. The chain joins TRBV6-2 or TRBV6-3 to TRBJ2-1; the TCRdb call, TRBD2, lacks DNA for checking. Germline-derived CDR1 and CDR2 are MNHEY and SVGEGT. CDR3 size: 15 residues.

The genes are TRBV7-2 and TRBJ1-1; TCRdb's D call of TRBD1 is untestable without DNA. CDR3 size: 18 residues. From germline, CDR1 is SGHTA and CDR2 FQGNSA. The CDR3 is CASRSPRVGQGIYTEAFF.

This chain joins TRBV20-1 and TRBJ1-2. The CDR3 consists of 11 residues. Germline V gene lookup returns CDR1 DFQATT and CDR2 SNEGSKA (reference sequence). The CDR3 sequence is CSARPRSGYTF.

This clonotype is classed as medium-sized (0.01 to 0.1%) by frequency. V is TRBV4-2 and J is TRBJ2-7; TCRdb reports TRBD1, a call that lacks DNA to check it against. Per the germline V gene, CDR1 is LGHNA and CDR2 is YNFKEQ. This CDR3 contains 13 residues. The CDR3 reads CASSPDPGDEQYF.

This CDR3 is CASSLWGTSYEQYF. The chain carries TRBV7-9 and TRBJ2-7. From germline, CDR1 is SEHNR and CDR2 FQNEAQ (reference sequence). This CDR3 comprises 14 residues.

V usage is TRBV29-1 and J usage is TRBJ2-7; the D call from TCRdb, TRBD1, cannot be confirmed without DNA. The germline gives CDR1 SQVTM, CDR2 ANQGSEA. This CDR3 has 14 residues. The CDR3 here is CSVVDGISSYEQYF.

V is TRBV11-2 and J is TRBJ2-1; no DNA is available, so the TRBD2 call from TCRdb remains unchecked. This CDR3 spans 14 amino acids. Per the germline V gene, CDR1 is SGHAT and CDR2 is FQNNGV. This CDR3 is CASSAPGTYNEQFF.

The J gene is TRBJ2-1, the V gene TRBV14. This CDR3 is built from 15 residues. Per germline, CDR1 SGHDN and CDR2 FVKESK. CDR3 amino acids: CASSQDQEWYNEQFF.

The V gene is TRBV6-1, the J gene TRBJ2-3; TCRdb lists TRBD1, though no DNA is available to test this call. The CDR3 has 17 residues. CDR1 and CDR2 (germline): MNHNS, SASEGT. This chain's CDR3 is CASSLPGSGRSTDTQYF.

The chain has TRBV15 and TRBJ2-7; as DNA is missing, the TRBD1 call by TCRdb cannot be tested. There are 14 residues in the CDR3. Germline V gene data show CDR1 as LNHNV and CDR2 as YYDKDF (reference sequence). The CDR3 protein is CATSRVGAPYEQYF. The full variable domain, completed using reference TRBV15 and TRBJ2-7, is DAMVIQNPRYQVTQFGKPVTLSCSQTLNHNVMYWYQQKSSQAPKLLFHYYDKDFNNEADTPDNFQSRRPNTSFCFLDIRSPGLGDTAMYLCATSRVGAPYEQYFGPGTRLTVT.

The rearrangement joins TRBV29-1 to TRBJ2-7. The CDR3 extends over 12 amino acids. CDR1 SQVTM and CDR2 ANQGSEA come from the germline V gene. CDR3 residues: CSVEQDPYEQYF.

The chain combines TRBV29-1 with TRBJ1-2; TCRdb picks TRBD1, but there is no DNA to check that call. Germline-derived CDR1 and CDR2 are SQVTM and ANQGSEA. This CDR3 comprises 12 residues. This CDR3 reads CSVPGPDYGYTF.

This chain connects TRBV11-2 to TRBJ2-7; TCRdb returns TRBD2, unconfirmable since there is no DNA. Germline V gene sequence: CDR1 SGHAT, CDR2 FQNNGV. The CDR3 spans 17 residues. This chain's CDR3 is CASSSYPSGTSSYEQYF.

The J gene is TRBJ2-5, the V gene TRBV14. Germline CDR1 and CDR2: SGHDN and FVKESK. The CDR3 has 17 residues. CDR3 region: CASSQDTALGYQETQYF.

The chain uses TRBV11-2 and TRBJ2-5; the TCRdb D gene call, TRBD2, has no DNA to confirm it. This CDR3 is built from 17 residues. The germline V gene has CDR1 SGHAT and CDR2 FQNNGV. CDR3 protein: CASRSRLAGGPMETQYF.

The chain carries TRBV28 and TRBJ2-4; TCRdb indicates TRBD1, and absent DNA this call remains unverified. The V gene's germline CDR1 is MDHEN and CDR2 SYDVKM. This CDR3 comprises 15 residues. Here the CDR3 reads CASSLWTGTKNIQYF.

The chain has TRBV6-2 or TRBV6-3 and TRBJ1-2. There are 15 residues in the CDR3. In germline, CDR1 is MNHEY, CDR2 SVGEGT. The CDR3 spells CASTLWDGANYGYTF.

The CDR3 sequence is CASSEGVIRPRETQYF. The rearrangement joins TRBV10-1 to TRBJ2-5. CDR1 and CDR2 (germline): WNHNN, SYGVQD (reference sequence). The CDR3 is made up of 16 amino acids.

The chain combines TRBV29-1 with TRBJ2-7; the TRBD1 assignment by TCRdb is unverifiable without DNA. There are 13 residues in the CDR3. Germline V gene sequence: CDR1 SQVTM, CDR2 ANQGSEA. CDR3 residues: CSVRTGNSYEQYF.

The chain uses TRBV7-2 and TRBJ1-3; no DNA is available, so the TRBD1 call from TCRdb remains unchecked. Germline CDR1 reads SGHTA; CDR2 reads FQGNSA. The CDR3 covers 17 residues. This CDR3 is CASSLGTGGYYGNTIYF.

The chain uses TRBV7-3 and TRBJ2-1; TCRdb's assignment of TRBD1 cannot be checked, as there is no DNA. The CDR3 length is 17 residues. Germline CDR1 reads SGHTA; CDR2 reads FQGTGA. CDR3 protein: CASSPGGVTYSYNEQFF.

The genes are TRBV5-4 and TRBJ2-1; TCRdb selects TRBD2, and the lack of DNA leaves this call unchecked. This CDR3 comprises 16 residues. Germline CDR1 reads SGHNT; CDR2 reads YYREEE (reference sequence). CDR3 region: CASSVPGLADYNEQFF.

This chain links TRBV27 with TRBJ2-1. The CDR3 is 12 residues long. Germline loops: CDR1 MNHEY, CDR2 SMNVEV (reference sequence). The CDR3 sequence is CASSFPSNEQFF.